The 11 T cell receptor beta chains listed next were all sequenced from one sample in a study of cytomegalovirus exposure and HLA in healthy donors. Using immunoSEQ multiplex PCR, the repertoire was profiled, and TCRdb retains in-frame clones only, with some absent. The sample lists about 260,000 clones, about 92% occurring once. The sequenced sample was PBMCs. These receptor sequences come from a woman in her twenties or thirties in good health and CMV-seronegative.

This clone appeared a single time. The V and J genes are TRBV19 and TRBJ2-5; 8 bases map to TRBD2. CDR3 size: 15 residues. Germline CDR1 reads LNHDA; CDR2 reads SQIVND (reference sequence). After removal of 7 bases from V and 5 bases from J, the junction contained 12 bases not matched to a gene. CDR3 bases: TGTGCCAGTAATAATCGGACGGGAGGGGTGGAGACCCAGTACTTC. Protein sequence: CASNNRTGGVETQYF.

This chain joins TRBV2 and TRBJ1-1, with D perhaps matching TRBD1 (5 bases). The V and J ends lost 7 bases and 7 bases respectively, with 13 bases between them. This CDR3 region has 12 residues. In germline, CDR1 is SNHLY, CDR2 FYNNEI. CDR3 amino acids: CASTSQRGEAFF. DNA for the CDR3: TGTGCCAGCACTAGCCAAAGGGGTGAAGCTTTCTTT. Full variable domain (outside the CDR3, taken from reference TRBV2 and TRBJ1-1): EPEVTQTPSHQVTQMGQEVILRCVPISNHLYFYWYRQILGQKVEFLVSFYNNEISEKSEIFDDQFSVERPDGSNFTLKIRSTKLEDSAMYFCASTSQRGEAFFGQGTRLTVV.

The chain carries TRBV27 and TRBJ2-3; no definite D call. The CDR3 runs to 15 residues. Germline CDR1 MNHEY, CDR2 SMNVEV (reference sequence). With 6 bases removed from V and 2 bases from J, the gap between germline ends came to 15 bases. This CDR3 is CASRPLLADTDTQYF. The DNA for the CDR3 is TGTGCCAGCAGACCCTTACTGGCGGACACAGATACGCAGTATTTT.

This chain joins TRBV10-3 and TRBJ2-5, with 11 bases fitting TRBD2. The J segment lost 3 bases and the V segment lost 6 bases, leaving 12 bases of the junction unmatched. The CDR3 runs to 17 residues. CDR1 ENHRY and CDR2 SYGVKD come from the germline V gene. As DNA, the CDR3 is TGTGCCATCAGCGAAGGGAGACTAGCGGGAACCAAAGAGACCCAGTACTTC. Its protein product is CAISEGRLAGTKETQYF.

The chain links TRBV7-3 to TRBJ2-2; no reliable D call. Germline lookup yields CDR1 SGHTA and CDR2 FQGTGA. The CDR3 totals 16 residues. Trimming removed 1 base at V and 1 base at J, with 10 bases between. CDR3 region: CASSLSRVGNTGELFF. The CDR3 region has the DNA TGTGCCAGCAGCTTAAGCCGGGTCGGGAACACCGGGGAGCTGTTTTTT.

The chain links TRBV4-1 to TRBJ2-3, with D possibly being TRBD2 (5 bases). Deletions cut 2 bases from V and 1 base from J, with 13 bases between. The CDR3 runs 16 residues. The germline V gene has CDR1 MGHRA and CDR2 YSYEKL. CDR3 loop: CASSQSRARGTDTQYF. CDR3 in DNA: TGCGCCAGCAGCCAATCGAGGGCTAGAGGCACAGATACGCAGTATTTT.

This sequence joins TRBV11-2 and TRBJ2-2; maybe TRBD2 (6 bases). CDR3 length: 16 amino acids. V lost 3 bases, J lost 2 bases, and 13 bases lay in between. Per the germline V gene, CDR1 is SGHAT and CDR2 is FQNNGV. As DNA, the CDR3 is TGTGCCAGCAGCTTTCGGGCGGGAATTAACACCGGGGAGCTGTTTTTT. Its translation is CASSFRAGINTGELFF. The whole variable domain, remainder taken from reference TRBV11-2 and TRBJ2-2, is EAGVAQSPRYKIIEKRQSVAFWCNPISGHATLYWYQQILGQGPKLLIQFQNNGVVDDSQLPKDRFSAERLKGVDSTLKIQPAKLEDSAVYLCASSFRAGINTGELFFGEGSRLTVL.

The chain couples TRBV18 to TRBJ2-5; D unclear. V was pared by 6 bases and J by 4 bases, with 12 bases between. The CDR3 has 13 residues. Germline V gene data show CDR1 as KGHSH and CDR2 as LQKENI. The chain's CDR3 is CASSTPEPETQYF. DNA of the CDR3: TGTGCCAGCTCGACACCAGAGCCAGAGACCCAGTACTTC. The full variable domain, rest sourced from reference TRBV18 and TRBJ2-5, is NAGVMQNPRHLVRRRGQEARLRCSPMKGHSHVYWYRQLPEEGLKFMVYLQKENIIDESGMPKERFSAEFPKEGPSILRIQQVVRGDSAAYFCASSTPEPETQYFGPGTRLLVL.

This clone was counted between two and nine times. V and J are TRBV16 and TRBJ1-5, with TRBD1 identical over 8 bases. CDR3 length: 13 amino acids. The V gene end was trimmed by 4 bases and the J gene end by 8 bases; junction bases not matched to a gene: 4. The germline V gene encodes CDR1 KGHSY and CDR2 FQNENV. CDR3 loop: CASSRDRYKPQHF. CDR3 coding DNA: TGTGCCAGCAGCCGGGACAGGTACAAGCCCCAGCATTTT.

The V call is TRBV27, the J call TRBJ2-7; 11 bases line up with TRBD1. V shed 3 bases and J 3 bases; nucleotides not matched to a gene: 4. The CDR3 contains 15 residues. In germline, CDR1 is MNHEY, CDR2 SMNVEV (reference sequence). DNA of the CDR3: TGTGCCAGCAGTTTCGGGACAGGGGGTCACTACGAGCAGTACTTC. Its protein is CASSFGTGGHYEQYF.

The CDR3: CASTTANYGYTF. The CDR3 DNA follows: TGTGCCAGCACGACAGCTAACTATGGCTACACCTTC. The chain has TRBV6-1 and TRBJ1-2, with D maybe TRBD1 (5 bases). The CDR3 runs 12 residues. Germline loops: CDR1 MNHNS, CDR2 SASEGT. Trimming shortened V by 7 bases and J by 0 bases, and 6 bases separated the two germline ends.